This is a list of T cell receptor beta chains from one sample in a study of PD-L1 blockade in urothelial cancer. This table comes from immunoSEQ multiplex PCR, and its TCRdb copy is limited to in-frame clones, with some not included. Here the sample spans around 110,000 clones, approximately 90% being singletons. The sequences come from PBMCs, collected around atezolizumab (anti-PD-L1) treatment. Source of these receptors: a man aged 55 to 70 with urothelial cancer. Each CDR3 is given with its conserved first and last residue. Fields, in order: CDR3 protein, CDR3 DNA, clone size, V gene, D gene, J gene. A D gene is named only where the DNA matches it firmly. Part of the rows lack a size; the others show once, few, many or a class for expanded clones.

CASSESGAGEQFF	TGTGCCAGCAGTGAGTCAGGGGCCGGTGAGCAGTTCTTC	-	TRBV2	-	TRBJ2-1
CASISAGFEAFF	TGTGCCAGCATCTCGGCGGGGTTCGAAGCTTTCTTT	-	TRBV6-5	-	TRBJ1-1
CASSYAQGNTEAFF	TGTGCCAGCAGTTACGCCCAGGGGAACACTGAAGCTTTCTTT	once	TRBV6-5	-	TRBJ1-1
CASSFPGGLVTQYF	TGTGCCAGCAGTTTCCCAGGAGGGTTGGTTACGCAGTATTTT	-	TRBV28	-	TRBJ2-3
CASSSLPGQGTFNEQFF	TGTGCCAGCAGCTCCTTACCGGGACAGGGGACGTTCAATGAGCAGTTCTTC	-	TRBV5-8	TRBD1	TRBJ2-1
CASSSRTGSYNEQFF	TGTGCCAGCAGCTCCCGGACAGGAAGCTACAATGAGCAGTTCTTC	-	TRBV7-2	TRBD1	TRBJ2-1
CASSPLLAGRYEQYF	TGCGCCAGCAGCCCACTACTAGCGGGGCGATACGAGCAGTACTTC	-	TRBV5-1	TRBD2	TRBJ2-7
CASRLGSGQETQYF	TGTGCCAGCAGACTAGGGTCCGGGCAGGAGACCCAGTACTTC	-	TRBV7-2	-	TRBJ2-5
CASSQGFQGGTEAFF	TGTGCCAGCAGTCAAGGGTTTCAGGGGGGCACTGAAGCTTTCTTT	-	TRBV7-2	TRBD1	TRBJ1-1
CASSLLGQEQFF	TGTGCCAGCAGCCTACTCGGACAGGAGCAGTTCTTC	once	TRBV7-3	-	TRBJ2-1
CASSREAGGPYTQYF	TGCGCCAGCAGCCGGGAAGCGGGAGGGCCTTATACGCAGTATTTT	-	TRBV5-1	TRBD2	TRBJ2-3
CTSSQDRRLRILAKNIQYF	TGCACCAGCAGCCAAGATCGCAGACTCCGGATATTAGCCAAAAACATTCAGTACTTC	-	TRBV1	-	TRBJ2-4
CASSTGLRGTQYF	TGTGCCAGCAGTACGGGACTCCGGGGGACCCAGTACTTC	-	TRBV6-5	-	TRBJ2-5
CASRGLAGGSAEQFF	TGTGCCAGCAGAGGACTAGCGGGAGGATCGGCTGAGCAGTTCTTC	once	TRBV4-2	TRBD2	TRBJ2-1
CASSPRETREETQYF	TGTGCCAGCTCACCACGAGAGACGAGGGAAGAGACCCAGTACTTC	-	TRBV18	-	TRBJ2-5
CASSSRSSDISGYTF	TGTGCCAGCAGCTCACGATCCTCCGACATAAGCGGCTACACCTTC	-	TRBV9	-	TRBJ1-2
CSALGLAGESYEQYF	TGCAGCGCCCTGGGCCTAGCGGGAGAGTCCTACGAGCAGTACTTC	-	TRBV29-1	TRBD2	TRBJ2-7
CASFRDRRYNEQFF	TGTGCCAGCTTCCGGGACAGACGATACAATGAGCAGTTCTTC	-	TRBV5-4	TRBD1	TRBJ2-1
CASRVGQGAAGYTF	TGCGCCAGCAGGGTAGGACAGGGGGCCGCTGGCTACACCTTC	-	TRBV10-2	TRBD1	TRBJ1-2
CAWMGGSGSGTDTQYF	TGTGCCTGGATGGGGGGGAGCGGGAGCGGCACAGATACGCAGTATTTT	few	TRBV30	TRBD2	TRBJ2-3
CASSPQGAQETQYF	TGTGCCAGCAGCCCACAGGGGGCCCAAGAGACCCAGTACTTC	-	TRBV7-2	TRBD1	TRBJ2-5
CASSVGGSPNEKLFF	TGTGCCAGCAGCGTAGGTGGGAGCCCTAATGAAAAACTGTTTTTT	-	TRBV5-6	-	TRBJ1-4
CASSTLAGADNEQFF	TGTGCCAGCAGTACGCTAGCGGGGGCCGACAATGAGCAGTTCTTC	-	TRBV27	TRBD2	TRBJ2-1
CASSQVSGRGSYEQYF	TGTGCCAGCAGCCAAGTTTCGGGCAGGGGCTCCTACGAGCAGTACTTC	once	TRBV4-2	-	TRBJ2-7
CASSSGQGGINEQFF	TGCGCCAGCAGCTCGGGACAGGGAGGAATCAATGAGCAGTTCTTC	-	TRBV5-1	TRBD1	TRBJ2-1
CASSITGGSGTDTQYF	TGTGCCAGCAGCATAACGGGGGGGTCTGGCACAGATACGCAGTATTTT	-	TRBV13	TRBD2	TRBJ2-3
CASSLGREANEQFF	TGTGCCAGTTCCCTAGGGCGGGAGGCCAATGAGCAGTTCTTC	once	TRBV19	TRBD2	TRBJ2-1
CASEFSYNSPLHF	TGTGCCTCAGAATTTTCATATAATTCACCCCTCCACTTT	-	TRBV30	-	TRBJ1-6
CSVVIGVGTGGNYGYTF	TGCAGCGTTGTGATTGGGGTAGGGACAGGGGGGAACTATGGCTACACCTTC	-	TRBV29-1	TRBD1	TRBJ1-2
CAISELLAGGSYNEQFF	TGTGCCATCAGTGAGCTACTAGCGGGAGGGTCCTACAATGAGCAGTTCTTC	-	TRBV10-3	TRBD2	TRBJ2-1
CASSTTLVDTQYF	TGTGCCAGCAGTACGACTTTGGTAGATACGCAGTATTTT	-	TRBV27	-	TRBJ2-3
CASSLAFEDTQYF	TGTGCCAGCAGCTTAGCTTTCGAGGATACGCAGTATTTT	-	TRBV7-2	-	TRBJ2-3
CASSPTSGRAGELFF	TGCGCCAGCAGTCCTACTAGCGGGAGGGCCGGGGAGCTGTTTTTT	-	TRBV4-3	TRBD2	TRBJ2-2
CASSVEQSTETGELFF	TGTGCCAGCAGCGTAGAACAGTCAACCGAAACCGGGGAGCTGTTTTTT	-	TRBV9	-	TRBJ2-2
CASSAGTGVRETQYF	TGTGCCAGCTCGGCCGGGACAGGGGTTCGGGAGACCCAGTACTTC	-	TRBV18	TRBD1	TRBJ2-5
CASSQGTGSTSTKSNEQFF	TGCGCCAGCAGCCAAGGGACAGGGAGTACTAGCACAAAATCCAATGAGCAGTTCTTC	-	TRBV5-1	TRBD1	TRBJ2-1
CASSPPGHSFGGNTIYF	TGTGCCAGCTCACCACCGGGCCACAGTTTCGGTGGAAACACCATATATTTT	once	TRBV18	-	TRBJ1-3
CASKRQQETQYF	TGTGCCAGCAAAAGACAGCAAGAGACCCAGTACTTC	-	TRBV2	-	TRBJ2-5
CASSSVGGRPYEQYF	TGTGCCAGCAGCTCAGTCGGAGGGCGGCCCTACGAGCAGTACTTC	-	TRBV7-2	-	TRBJ2-7
CASGNRGLGDGYTF	TGTGCCAGTGGGAACAGGGGACTGGGGGATGGCTACACCTTC	-	TRBV6-5	TRBD1	TRBJ1-2
CASSFTGPATDTQYF	TGCGCCAGCAGCTTTACAGGGCCGGCCACAGATACGCAGTATTTT	-	TRBV5-1	-	TRBJ2-3
CASSSGGDTQYF	TGTGCCAGCAGTTCCGGGGGGGATACGCAGTATTTT	-	TRBV6-5	TRBD2	TRBJ2-3
CASSSGSRRDTQYF	TGTGCCAGCAGCAGCGGGAGTCGGAGAGATACGCAGTATTTT	-	TRBV28	TRBD2	TRBJ2-3
CASSPLPGRTNEGKLFF	TGTGCCAGCAGCCCATTACCGGGACGGACTAATGAAGGAAAACTGTTTTTT	few	TRBV7-2	-	TRBJ1-4
CASSFQQETQYF	TGCGCCAGCAGCTTCCAGCAAGAGACCCAGTACTTC	-	TRBV5-1	-	TRBJ2-5
CASGGLTTYEQYF	TGTGCCAGCGGTGGGTTGACTACCTACGAGCAGTACTTC	-	TRBV7-9	-	TRBJ2-7
CASSSGSSGSSNEQFF	TGTGCCAGCAGCTCCGGGTCTAGCGGGAGTTCGAATGAGCAGTTCTTC	-	TRBV7-9	TRBD2	TRBJ2-1
CASSPGTGVGQPQHF	TGTGCCAGCTCACCCGGGACAGGGGTCGGTCAGCCCCAGCATTTT	-	TRBV18	TRBD1	TRBJ1-5
CASRVGQVGTEAFF	TGTGCCAGCAGGGTGGGACAGGTGGGTACTGAAGCTTTCTTT	-	TRBV7-2	TRBD1	TRBJ1-1
CASSQGTVSYEQYF	TGCGCCAGCAGCCAAGGAACAGTCTCCTACGAGCAGTACTTC	-	TRBV4-1	-	TRBJ2-7
CASSEGLAGLEQYF	TGTGCCAGCAGTGAAGGACTAGCGGGACTCGAGCAGTACTTC	-	TRBV6-5	TRBD2	TRBJ2-7
CASSPGTSGRTGQYF	TGTGCCAGCTCGCCCGGGACTAGCGGGAGAACGGGGCAGTACTTC	-	TRBV18	TRBD2	TRBJ2-7
CASSVGWGGAEETQYF	TGTGCCAGCAGCGTGGGGTGGGGGGGTGCAGAAGAGACCCAGTACTTC	-	TRBV11-2	TRBD2	TRBJ2-5
CASSYSRGQPTQFF	TGTGCCAGCAGTTACTCGAGGGGACAGCCAACACAGTTCTTC	-	TRBV6-5	TRBD1	TRBJ2-1
CASRGPRPGLQNTGELFF	TGTGCCAGTAGAGGTCCTCGGCCCGGGTTACAGAACACCGGGGAGCTGTTTTTT	-	TRBV19	-	TRBJ2-2
CASSLGPAPYEQYF	TGTGCCAGCAGCTTAGGCCCAGCGCCCTACGAGCAGTACTTC	-	TRBV11-3	-	TRBJ2-7
CASSLERGSTYEQYF	TGTGCCAGCAGCTTAGAACGGGGGTCGACCTACGAGCAGTACTTC	once	TRBV7-2	-	TRBJ2-7
CASSSSGINTGELFF	TGTGCCAGTAGTTCTAGCGGGATAAACACCGGGGAGCTGTTTTTT	-	TRBV19	TRBD2	TRBJ2-2
CASSRGGSTDTQYF	TGTGCCAGTAGTCGGGGTGGAAGCACAGATACGCAGTATTTT	-	TRBV19	-	TRBJ2-3
CASSFFRSGQGFGGELFF	TGTGCCAGCAGTTTTTTTCGTTCGGGACAGGGATTCGGAGGGGAGCTGTTTTTT	-	TRBV27	TRBD1	TRBJ2-2